The 26 T cell receptor beta chains in this list originate from one sample, sequenced in a study of neoadjuvant anti-PD-1 for oral cavity cancer. Generated by immunoSEQ multiplex PCR, the TCRdb table keeps only in-frame clones and is missing some. This table holds 30,000 or so clones, roughly 85% found once. Time point reported: after neoadjuvant nivolumab, at surgical resection. This material consisted of PBMCs, taken after nivolumab (anti-PD-1) treatment. The receptors were sampled from a person aged 35-80 years with oral cavity squamous cell carcinoma.

The J gene is TRBJ2-3, the V gene TRBV7-3; TRBD2 matches at 8 bases. J gave up 5 bases and V 6 bases, and 7 bases lay outside the gene matches. The CDR3 consists of 14 residues. The germline CDR1 and CDR2 sequences are SGHTA and FQGTGA. The CDR3 spells CASSPTGGQDTQYF. In DNA, the CDR3 is TGTGCCAGCAGTCCCACGGGGGGGCAAGATACGCAGTATTTT.

The chain carries TRBV30 and TRBJ2-5; 8 nucleotides align to TRBD1. The germline CDR1 and CDR2 sequences are GTSNPN and SVGIG (reference sequence). The CDR3 totals 14 residues. V trimming: 3 bases; J trimming: 5 bases; junction bases outside the gene matches: 8. The chain's CDR3 is CAWRGRGRGETQYF. CDR3 DNA sequence: TGTGCCTGGAGAGGCAGGGGGCGCGGGGAGACCCAGTACTTC.

V gene TRBV5-1 combines with J gene TRBJ2-1; 11 bases map to TRBD2. The V gene end was trimmed by 4 bases and the J gene end by 8 bases; junction bases not matched to a gene: 14. Germline V CDR1 and CDR2: SGHRS, YFSETQ. CDR3 size: 17 residues. The CDR3 DNA reads as TGCGCCAGCAGCCCCGGTAGGGGTAGCGGGGGGGCGGATGAGCAGTTCTTC. Encoded protein: CASSPGRGSGGADEQFF. Full variable domain (remainder filled in from reference TRBV5-1 and TRBJ2-1): KAGVTQTPRYLIKTRGQQVTLSCSPISGHRSVSWYQQTPGQGLQFLFEYFSETQRNKGNFPGRFSGRQFSNSRSEMNVSTLELGDSALYLCASSPGRGSGGADEQFFGPGTRLTVL.

This chain links TRBV10-3 with TRBJ1-2; possible D gene TRBD1, 5 bases. CDR1 and CDR2 from the germline V gene are ENHRY and SYGVKD. Trimming removed 6 bases at V and 3 bases at J, with 26 bases between. The CDR3 contains 18 residues. This CDR3 is CAISTLPPEVGDHYGYTF. CDR3 DNA sequence: TGTGCCATCAGCACACTTCCACCGGAGGTCGGGGACCACTATGGCTACACCTTC.

The chain uses TRBV4-2 and TRBJ1-1, with TRBD1 as a possible D gene (5 bases). The ends were cut back, 4 bases at V and 8 bases at J, with 17 bases in the middle. Germline CDR1 is LGHNA and CDR2 is YNFKEQ. The CDR3 length is 14 residues. The chain's CDR3 is CASSPTGGRDEAFF. In nucleotides, the CDR3 is TGTGCCAGCAGCCCTACCGGCGGACGGGACGAAGCTTTCTTT.

Here the CDR3 reads CATFTTGEGTYYGYTF. Written as DNA, the CDR3 is TGTGCCACCTTTACTACAGGGGAAGGTACTTACTATGGCTACACCTTC. This chain connects TRBV15 to TRBJ1-2; 7 nucleotides align to TRBD1. CDR1 and CDR2 (germline): LNHNV, YYDKDF (reference sequence). This CDR3 contains 16 residues. Trimming removed 8 bases from V and 3 bases from J; junction bases left unmatched: 15.

This chain joins TRBV6-1 and TRBJ2-2; TRBD1 matches at 8 bases. V shed 4 bases, J shed 4 bases, and the junction held 8 bases outside the gene matches. Per germline, CDR1 MNHNS and CDR2 SASEGT. The CDR3 spans 16 residues. The CDR3: CASSVTGTGITGELFF. CDR3 sequence (DNA): TGTGCCAGCAGTGTGACCGGGACAGGCATCACCGGGGAGCTGTTTTTT.

The rearrangement joins TRBV11-2 to TRBJ2-1; D is unresolved. This CDR3 is 14 amino acids long. Trimming took 5 bases from V and 0 from J, leaving 8 bases between them. Germline assignment: CDR1 SGHAT and CDR2 FQNNGV. The CDR3 loop reads CASSRSSSYNEQFF. The CDR3 nucleotides read TGTGCCAGCAGCCGCTCGAGCTCCTACAATGAGCAGTTCTTC.

The chain links TRBV6-5 to TRBJ1-1; the D gene is possibly TRBD1 (5 bases). V was clipped by 6 bases and J by 3 bases, with 14 bases between them. The germline CDR1 and CDR2 sequences are MNHEY and SVGAGI. This CDR3 spans 14 amino acids. For the CDR3, the DNA is TGTGCCAGCAGGCCCGGCGGGGGGGACACTGAAGCTTTCTTT. Translated: CASRPGGGDTEAFF.

The chain combines TRBV5-4 with TRBJ1-1; D unresolved. CDR3 size: 14 residues. V was pared by 4 bases and J by 6 bases, with 16 bases between. The germline V gene encodes CDR1 SGHNT and CDR2 YYREEE (reference sequence). CDR3 loop: CASSLLNFEAEAFF. CDR3 DNA sequence: TGTGCCAGCAGCCTATTAAACTTTGAAGCTGAAGCTTTCTTT.

The chain carries TRBV5-6 and TRBJ2-7; the match to TRBD1 covers 8 bases. With 1 base clipped from V and 6 bases from J, the junction kept 12 bases outside the gene matches. From germline, CDR1 is SGHDT and CDR2 YYEEEE. CDR3 size: 16 residues. The CDR3 sequence: CASSLPLRRTGSEQYF. CDR3 DNA: TGTGCCAGCAGCTTGCCCCTCCGAAGGACAGGGTCCGAGCAGTACTTC.

The chain is built from TRBV5-6 and TRBJ2-7; unclear D gene. Trimming cost V 2 bases and J 2 bases, with 5 bases left between them. The CDR3 runs 12 residues. CDR1 and CDR2 (germline): SGHDT, YYEEEE. The CDR3 sequence: CASSLSPYEQYF. The CDR3 nucleotides read TGTGCCAGCAGCTTATCCCCCTACGAGCAGTACTTC.

The chain carries TRBV19 and TRBJ1-5; D is perhaps TRBD1 (5 bases). The CDR3 is 13 amino acids. Germline values: CDR1 LNHDA, CDR2 SQIVND (reference sequence). V was pared by 8 bases and J by 6 bases, with 14 bases between. The CDR3 nucleotides read TGTGCCAGTTCGGCAGGGCATAGTCAGCCCCAGCATTTT. It codes for CASSAGHSQPQHF.

This rearrangement joins TRBV2 to TRBJ2-7; TRBD2 might be the D (6 bases). This CDR3 is built from 18 residues. Germline CDR1 is SNHLY and CDR2 is FYNNEI. Trimming took 6 bases from V and 3 from J, leaving 27 bases between them. CDR3 protein: CASREPGALGVSLYEQYF. The CDR3 DNA follows: TGTGCCAGCAGGGAACCGGGAGCCCTGGGGGTGAGCCTCTACGAGCAGTACTTC.

The V call is TRBV7-8, the J call TRBJ2-1, with TRBD1 identical over 11 bases. V was clipped by 1 base and J by 7 bases; unmatched bases: 3. Germline values: CDR1 SGHVS, CDR2 FQNEAQ. This CDR3 has 15 amino acids. In DNA, the CDR3 is TGTGCCAGCAGCTTAGGGACAGGGGGCTCGAATGAGCAGTTCTTC. It codes for CASSLGTGGSNEQFF.

In its sample, this clone was seen once. The chain joins TRBV21-1 to TRBJ2-5; whether TRBD2, the table's D call, matches the DNA was not checked. TRBV21-1 represents a pseudogene. The CDR3 is 14 amino acids. DNA of the CDR3: TGTGCCAGCATATTGCGGGGGGGCCGGGAGACCCAGTACTTC. Its protein product is CASILRGGRETQYF.

The V call is TRBV2, the J call TRBJ2-7; D might be TRBD1 (5 bases). V was clipped by 8 bases and J by 6 bases, with 11 bases between them. In germline, CDR1 is SNHLY, CDR2 FYNNEI. The length of the CDR3 is 11 residues. CDR3 sequence: CASRIQGEQYF. CDR3 DNA: TGTGCCAGCCGGATTCAGGGCGAGCAGTACTTC.

By frequency in the sample, this clone is medium-sized. The V call is TRBV19, the J call TRBJ1-5, with unresolved D. CDR1 LNHDA and CDR2 SQIVND come from the germline V gene (reference sequence). V lost 5 bases and J 2 bases, leaving 7 bases between the germline ends. CDR3 length: 13 amino acids. CDR3 in amino acids: CASSWAGNQPQHF. The CDR3 DNA is TGTGCCAGTAGTTGGGCAGGCAATCAGCCCCAGCATTTT.

The chain employs TRBV27 and TRBJ2-2; no definite D call. In germline, CDR1 is MNHEY, CDR2 SMNVEV (reference sequence). V was trimmed by 3 bases and J by 1 base, leaving 6 bases between them. This CDR3 is 14 amino acids long. CDR3 residues: CASSFRQNTGELFF. As DNA, the CDR3 is TGTGCCAGCAGTTTTCGGCAGAACACCGGGGAGCTGTTTTTT.

The CDR3 spells CSAGEETQYF. CDR3 in DNA: TGCAGTGCTGGGGAAGAGACCCAGTACTTC. The genes are TRBV20-1 and TRBJ2-5; D is undetermined. Between the trimmed V and J ends, which lost 5 bases and 3 bases, there was a span of 4 bases. Germline assignment: CDR1 DFQATT and CDR2 SNEGSKA (reference sequence). The CDR3 extends over 10 amino acids.

The rearrangement joins TRBV30 to TRBJ1-6, with TRBD1 identical over 7 bases. This CDR3 has 16 amino acids. Trimming removed 1 base from V and 7 bases from J; junction bases left unmatched: 10. CDR1 is GTSNPN, CDR2 SVGIG, per germline (reference sequence). CDR3 loop: CAWSGSGQSGNSPLHF. CDR3 coding DNA: TGTGCCTGGAGTGGTTCGGGACAGTCGGGGAATTCACCCCTCCACTTT.

This chain links TRBV5-6 with TRBJ1-2; D unclear. This CDR3 is built from 11 residues. Trimming stripped 4 bases from V and 7 bases from J, with 8 bases between. CDR1 SGHDT and CDR2 YYEEEE come from the germline V gene. The CDR3 DNA is TGTGCCAGCAGCGTGACCAGTGGCTACACCTTC. This sequence encodes CASSVTSGYTF. Variable domain in full (rest from reference TRBV5-6 and TRBJ1-2): DAGVTQSPTHLIKTRGQQVTLRCSPKSGHDTVSWYQQALGQGPQFIFQYYEEEERQRGNFPDRFSGHQFPNYSSELNVNALLLGDSALYLCASSVTSGYTFGSGTRLTVV.

This clone has just a few counts. This sequence joins TRBV6-1 and TRBJ1-4; the D gene is possibly TRBD1 (5 bases). V gave up 1 base and J gave up 8 bases, with 11 bases separating them. The germline V gene has CDR1 MNHNS and CDR2 SASEGT. This CDR3 contains 14 residues. Here the CDR3 DNA reads TGTGCCAGCAGTGAAGGGGCAGGGAACGAAAAACTGTTTTTT. Amino acids: CASSEGAGNEKLFF.

The chain carries TRBV7-9 and TRBJ2-2; D is uncertain. V lost 1 base and J lost 1, with 7 bases in between. This CDR3 contains 15 residues. CDR1 is SEHNR and CDR2 is FQNEAQ in the germline V gene (reference sequence). CDR3 in DNA: TGTGCCAGCAGCTTAGATTTGGGGAACACCGGGGAGCTGTTTTTT. Residues: CASSLDLGNTGELFF.

The rearrangement uses TRBV4-1 and TRBJ2-3, with TRBD2 matching over 16 bases. Germline V lookup: CDR1 MGHRA, CDR2 YSYEKL. V lost 0 bases, J lost 5 bases, and 2 bases stayed unmatched. There are 17 residues in the CDR3. CDR3 amino acids: CASSQDGTSGRGDTQYF. The CDR3 DNA follows: TGCGCCAGCAGCCAAGATGGGACTAGCGGGAGGGGAGATACGCAGTATTTT.

CDR3 sequence reads: CASSSLAGGKETQYF. The CDR3 DNA sequence: TGCGCCAGCAGCTCCCTAGCGGGGGGAAAAGAGACCCAGTACTTC. The chain employs TRBV5-1 and TRBJ2-5; TRBD2 matches at 11 bases. Germline V gene lookup returns CDR1 SGHRS and CDR2 YFSETQ. The V gene end was trimmed by 3 bases and the J gene end by 3 bases; junction bases not matched to a gene: 4. The CDR3 is 15 residues long.